This TCR beta chain was found in a study of radiation and T cells in renal cell carcinoma. Here immunoSEQ multiplex PCR was the method, and the copy in TCRdb shows in-frame clones only, minus some. The table lists roughly 120,000 clones, more than 80% of them singletons. Study results and limitations: Top tumor clonotypes rose in blood 2 weeks post-radiation, then contracted. Baseline intratumoral clonotype presence is unknown without pretreatment biopsies.

The CDR3 is 15 amino acids. Per the germline V gene, CDR1 is MNHEY and CDR2 is SMNVEV (reference sequence). Deletions cut 5 bases from V and 3 bases from J, with 15 bases between. Time point specified: blood 2 weeks post-SBRT. Treatment specified: 15 Gy SBRT to primary tumor, nephrectomy 4 weeks later. Radiation-treated patients gave blood at baseline, week 2 and week 4. Clear cell pathology was present in this patient's renal cell carcinoma. A word on this clone: As yet, its antigen is unknown.

The sample in question was blood, obtained from a patient whose treatment included radiotherapy and nephrectomy. The TCR originated in a woman in her sixties or seventies with renal cell carcinoma. This chain connects TRBV27 to TRBJ2-3; D uncertain. The CDR3 DNA is TGTGCCAGCAGTCCGCGCGTCACACCAACAGATACGCAGTATTTT. Residues: CASSPRVTPTDTQYF.